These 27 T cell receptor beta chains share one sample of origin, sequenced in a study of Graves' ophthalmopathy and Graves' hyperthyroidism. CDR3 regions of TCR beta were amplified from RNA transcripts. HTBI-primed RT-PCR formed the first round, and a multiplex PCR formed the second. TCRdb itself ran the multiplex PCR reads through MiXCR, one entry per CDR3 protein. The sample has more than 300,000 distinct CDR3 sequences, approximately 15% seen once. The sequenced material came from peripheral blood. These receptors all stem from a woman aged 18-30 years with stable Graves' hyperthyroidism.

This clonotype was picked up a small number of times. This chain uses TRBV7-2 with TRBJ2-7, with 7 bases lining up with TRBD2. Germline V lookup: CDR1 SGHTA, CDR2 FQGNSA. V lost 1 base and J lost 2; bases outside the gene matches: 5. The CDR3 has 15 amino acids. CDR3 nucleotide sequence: TGTGCCAGCAGCTTAGTGGGGGGGGATACCTACGAGCAGTACTTC. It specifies CASSLVGGDTYEQYF.

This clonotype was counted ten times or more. CDR3: CASSNGQGVNGYTF. CDR3 nucleotide sequence: TGTGCCAGCAGCAATGGACAGGGGGTGAACGGCTACACCTTC. The rearrangement joins TRBV7-2 to TRBJ1-2; 10 bases agree with TRBD1. CDR3 size: 14 residues. Trimming took 5 bases from V and 8 from J; bases not matched to a gene: 8. Per germline, CDR1 SGHTA and CDR2 FQGNSA.

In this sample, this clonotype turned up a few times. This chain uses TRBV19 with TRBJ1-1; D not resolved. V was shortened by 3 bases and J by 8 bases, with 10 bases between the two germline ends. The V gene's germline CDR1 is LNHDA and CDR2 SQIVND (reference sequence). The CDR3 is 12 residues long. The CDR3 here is CASSISFDEAFF. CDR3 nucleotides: TGTGCCAGTAGTATCTCTTTCGACGAAGCTTTCTTT.

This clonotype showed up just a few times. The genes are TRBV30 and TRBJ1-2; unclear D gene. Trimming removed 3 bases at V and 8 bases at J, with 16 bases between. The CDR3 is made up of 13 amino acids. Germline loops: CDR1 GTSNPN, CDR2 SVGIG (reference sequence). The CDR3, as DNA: TGTGCCTGGAGGCCTCTGGAGAGTGTCGGCTACACCTTC. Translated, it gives CAWRPLESVGYTF. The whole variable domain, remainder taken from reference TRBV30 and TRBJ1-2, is SQTIHQWPATLVQPVGSPLSLECTVEGTSNPNLYWYRQAAGRGLQLLFYSVGIGQISSEVPQNLSASRPQDRQFILSSKKLLLSDSGFYLCAWRPLESVGYTFGSGTRLTVV.

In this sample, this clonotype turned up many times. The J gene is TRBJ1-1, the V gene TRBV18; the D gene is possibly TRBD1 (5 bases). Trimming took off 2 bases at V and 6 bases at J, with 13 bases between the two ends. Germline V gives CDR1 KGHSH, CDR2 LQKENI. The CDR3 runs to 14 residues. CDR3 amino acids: CASSPAAGEAEAFF. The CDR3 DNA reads TGTGCCAGCTCACCAGCCGCGGGGGAGGCTGAAGCTTTCTTT. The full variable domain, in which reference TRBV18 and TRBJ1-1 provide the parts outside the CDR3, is NAGVMQNPRHLVRRRGQEARLRCSPMKGHSHVYWYRQLPEEGLKFMVYLQKENIIDESGMPKERFSAEFPKEGPSILRIQQVVRGDSAAYFCASSPAAGEAEAFFGQGTRLTVV.

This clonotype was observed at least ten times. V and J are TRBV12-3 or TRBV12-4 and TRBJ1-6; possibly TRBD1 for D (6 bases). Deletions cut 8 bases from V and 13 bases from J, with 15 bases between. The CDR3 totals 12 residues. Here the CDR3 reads CASWGQAGPLHF. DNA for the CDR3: TGTGCCAGCTGGGGACAAGCTGGGCCCCTCCACTTT.

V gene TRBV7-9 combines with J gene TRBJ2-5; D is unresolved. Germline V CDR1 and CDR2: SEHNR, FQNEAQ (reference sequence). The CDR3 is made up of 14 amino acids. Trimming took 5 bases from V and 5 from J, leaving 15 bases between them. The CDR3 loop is CASSPKSLGETQYF. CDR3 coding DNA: TGTGCCAGCAGCCCTAAGTCATTAGGGGAGACCCAGTACTTC.

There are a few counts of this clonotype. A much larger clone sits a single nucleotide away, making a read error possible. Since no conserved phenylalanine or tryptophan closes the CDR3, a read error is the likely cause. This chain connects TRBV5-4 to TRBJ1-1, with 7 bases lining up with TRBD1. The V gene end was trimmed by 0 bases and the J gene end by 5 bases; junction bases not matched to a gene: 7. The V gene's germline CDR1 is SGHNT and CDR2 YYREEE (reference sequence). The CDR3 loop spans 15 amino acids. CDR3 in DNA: TGTGCCAGCAGCTTGGACCGACAGGGAAGGACTGAAGCTTTCTCT. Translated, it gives CASSLDRQGRTEAFS.

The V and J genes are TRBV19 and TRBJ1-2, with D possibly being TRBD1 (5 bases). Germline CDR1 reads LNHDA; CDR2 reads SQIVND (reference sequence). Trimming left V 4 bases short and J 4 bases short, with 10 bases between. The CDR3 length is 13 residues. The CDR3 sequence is CASSTPGGYGYTF. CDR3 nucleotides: TGTGCCAGTAGTACGCCCGGGGGCTATGGCTACACCTTC. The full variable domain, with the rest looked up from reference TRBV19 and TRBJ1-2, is DGGITQSPKYLFRKEGQNVTLSCEQNLNHDAMYWYRQDPGQGLRLIYYSQIVNDFQKGDIAEGYSVSREKKESFPLTVTSAQKNPTAFYLCASSTPGGYGYTFGSGTRLTVV.

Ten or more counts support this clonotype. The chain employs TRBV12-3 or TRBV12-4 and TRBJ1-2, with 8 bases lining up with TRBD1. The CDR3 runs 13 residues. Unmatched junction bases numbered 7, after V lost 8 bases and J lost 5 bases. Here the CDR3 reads CASGDRGRYGYTF. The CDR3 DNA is TGTGCCAGCGGTGACAGGGGACGGTATGGCTACACCTTC.

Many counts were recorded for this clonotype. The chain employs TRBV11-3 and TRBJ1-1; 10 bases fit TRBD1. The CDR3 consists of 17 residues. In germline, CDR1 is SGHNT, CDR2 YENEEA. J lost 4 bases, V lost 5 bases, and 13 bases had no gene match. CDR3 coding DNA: TGTGCCAGCAGCCTCCGACCCTCCGGGACAGGGGCCACTGAAGCTTTCTTT. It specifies CASSLRPSGTGATEAFF.

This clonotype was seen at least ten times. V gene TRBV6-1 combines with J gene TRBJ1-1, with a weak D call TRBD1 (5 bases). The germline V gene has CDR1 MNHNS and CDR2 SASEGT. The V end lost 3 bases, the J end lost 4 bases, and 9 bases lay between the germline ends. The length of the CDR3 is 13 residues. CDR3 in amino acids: CASSETQGTEAFF. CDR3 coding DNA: TGTGCCAGCAGTGAGACTCAGGGCACTGAAGCTTTCTTT.

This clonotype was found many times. For the CDR3, the DNA is TGCGCCAGCACCCCGGGACAGAAACAAGAGACCCAGTACTTC. This translates into CASTPGQKQETQYF. This chain joins TRBV5-1 and TRBJ2-5; TRBD1 agrees at 7 bases. Per germline, CDR1 SGHRS and CDR2 YFSETQ. Trimming removed 6 bases from V and 2 bases from J; junction bases left unmatched: 7. The CDR3 loop spans 14 amino acids.

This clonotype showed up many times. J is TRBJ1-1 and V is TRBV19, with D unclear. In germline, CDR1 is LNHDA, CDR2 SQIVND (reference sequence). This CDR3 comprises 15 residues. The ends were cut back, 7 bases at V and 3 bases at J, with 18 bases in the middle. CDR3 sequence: CASIPEVGRDTEAFF. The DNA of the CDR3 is TGTGCCAGTATCCCCGAGGTTGGTAGGGACACTGAAGCTTTCTTT. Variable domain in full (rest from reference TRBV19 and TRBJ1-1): DGGITQSPKYLFRKEGQNVTLSCEQNLNHDAMYWYRQDPGQGLRLIYYSQIVNDFQKGDIAEGYSVSREKKESFPLTVTSAQKNPTAFYLCASIPEVGRDTEAFFGQGTRLTVV.

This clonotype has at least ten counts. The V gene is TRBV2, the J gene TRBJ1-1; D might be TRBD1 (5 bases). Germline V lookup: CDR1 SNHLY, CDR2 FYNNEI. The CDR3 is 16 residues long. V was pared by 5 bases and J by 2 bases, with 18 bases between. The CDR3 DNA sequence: TGTGCCAGCAGTCTTTTCGGGGAGGGACGAAACACTGAAGCTTTCTTT. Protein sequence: CASSLFGEGRNTEAFF.

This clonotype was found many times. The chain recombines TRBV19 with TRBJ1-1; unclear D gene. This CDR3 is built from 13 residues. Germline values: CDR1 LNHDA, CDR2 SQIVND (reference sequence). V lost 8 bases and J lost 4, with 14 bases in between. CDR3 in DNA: TGTGCCAGTGAGAGGGCGGAGCTCACTGAAGCTTTCTTT. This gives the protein CASERAELTEAFF.

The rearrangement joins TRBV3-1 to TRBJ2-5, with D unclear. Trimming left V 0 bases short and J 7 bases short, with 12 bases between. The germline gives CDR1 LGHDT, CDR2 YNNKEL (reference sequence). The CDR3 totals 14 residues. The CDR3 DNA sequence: TGTGCCAGCAGCCAAGAATCCAGTTACGGGACCCAGTACTTC. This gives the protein CASSQESSYGTQYF.

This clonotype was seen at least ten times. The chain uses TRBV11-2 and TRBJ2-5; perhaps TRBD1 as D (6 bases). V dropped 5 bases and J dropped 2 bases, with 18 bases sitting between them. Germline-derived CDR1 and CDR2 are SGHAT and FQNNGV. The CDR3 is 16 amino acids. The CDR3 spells CASSIEQGWGQETQYF. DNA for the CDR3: TGTGCCAGCAGCATCGAACAGGGCTGGGGGCAAGAGACCCAGTACTTC.

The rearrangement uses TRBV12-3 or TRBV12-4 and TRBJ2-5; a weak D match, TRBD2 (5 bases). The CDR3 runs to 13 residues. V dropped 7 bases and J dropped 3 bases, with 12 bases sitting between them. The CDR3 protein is CASIKGSEETQYF. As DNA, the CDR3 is TGTGCCAGCATCAAAGGGAGTGAAGAGACCCAGTACTTC.

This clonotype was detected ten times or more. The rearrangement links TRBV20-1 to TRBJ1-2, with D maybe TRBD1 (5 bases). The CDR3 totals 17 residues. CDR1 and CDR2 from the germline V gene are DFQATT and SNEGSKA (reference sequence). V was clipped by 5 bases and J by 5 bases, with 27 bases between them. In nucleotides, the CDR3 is TGCAGTGCTGCCGACCCCCTCGCGGGGGATACGGAGTATGGCTACACCTTC. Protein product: CSAADPLAGDTEYGYTF.

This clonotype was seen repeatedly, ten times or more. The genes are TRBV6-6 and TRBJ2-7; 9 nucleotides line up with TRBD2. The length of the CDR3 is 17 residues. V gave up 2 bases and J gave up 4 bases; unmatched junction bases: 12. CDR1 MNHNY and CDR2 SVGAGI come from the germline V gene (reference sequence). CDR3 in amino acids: CASSYAGAGGAAYEQYF. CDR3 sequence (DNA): TGTGCCAGCAGTTACGCGGGGGCGGGGGGGGCTGCTTACGAGCAGTACTTC.

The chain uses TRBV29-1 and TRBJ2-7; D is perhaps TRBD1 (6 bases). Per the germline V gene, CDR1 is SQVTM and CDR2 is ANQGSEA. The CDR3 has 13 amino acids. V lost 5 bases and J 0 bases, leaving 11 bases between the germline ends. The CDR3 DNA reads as TGCAGCGTTTTAGACAGGTTCTCCTACGAGCAGTACTTC. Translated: CSVLDRFSYEQYF.

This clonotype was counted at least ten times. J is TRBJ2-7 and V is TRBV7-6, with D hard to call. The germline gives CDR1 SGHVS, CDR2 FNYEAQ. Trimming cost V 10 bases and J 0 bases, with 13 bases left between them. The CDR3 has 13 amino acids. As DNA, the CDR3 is TGTGCCACCAGAGAGTCCCCCTCCTACGAGCAGTACTTC. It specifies CATRESPSYEQYF.

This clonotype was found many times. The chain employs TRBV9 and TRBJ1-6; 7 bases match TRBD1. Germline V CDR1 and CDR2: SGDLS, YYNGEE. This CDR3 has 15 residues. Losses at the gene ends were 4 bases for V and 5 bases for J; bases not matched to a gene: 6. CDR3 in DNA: TGTGCCAGCAGCCCACAGGGGACGAATAATTCACCCCTCCACTTT. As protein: CASSPQGTNNSPLHF.

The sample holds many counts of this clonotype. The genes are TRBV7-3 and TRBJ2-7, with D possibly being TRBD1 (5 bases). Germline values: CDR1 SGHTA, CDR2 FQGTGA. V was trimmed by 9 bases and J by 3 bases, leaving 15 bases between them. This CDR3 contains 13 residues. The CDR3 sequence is CASGRGPNYEQYF. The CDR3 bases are TGTGCCAGTGGAAGGGGCCCTAACTACGAGCAGTACTTC.

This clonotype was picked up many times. CDR3 sequence reads: CASSFGTRPNQPQHF. CDR3 bases: TGTGCCAGCAGCTTTGGAACGAGACCCAATCAGCCCCAGCATTTT. The genes are TRBV5-6 and TRBJ1-5; no clear D. CDR1 SGHDT and CDR2 YYEEEE come from the germline V gene. The CDR3 runs to 15 residues. V lost 2 bases and J 3 bases, leaving 12 bases between the germline ends.

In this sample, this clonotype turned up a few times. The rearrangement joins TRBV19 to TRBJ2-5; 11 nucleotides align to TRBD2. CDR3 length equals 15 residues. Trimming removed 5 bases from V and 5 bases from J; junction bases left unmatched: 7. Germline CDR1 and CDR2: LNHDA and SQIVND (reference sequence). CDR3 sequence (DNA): TGTGCCAGTAGTTTAGCGGGGGGGCCCGACGAGACCCAGTACTTC. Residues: CASSLAGGPDETQYF.